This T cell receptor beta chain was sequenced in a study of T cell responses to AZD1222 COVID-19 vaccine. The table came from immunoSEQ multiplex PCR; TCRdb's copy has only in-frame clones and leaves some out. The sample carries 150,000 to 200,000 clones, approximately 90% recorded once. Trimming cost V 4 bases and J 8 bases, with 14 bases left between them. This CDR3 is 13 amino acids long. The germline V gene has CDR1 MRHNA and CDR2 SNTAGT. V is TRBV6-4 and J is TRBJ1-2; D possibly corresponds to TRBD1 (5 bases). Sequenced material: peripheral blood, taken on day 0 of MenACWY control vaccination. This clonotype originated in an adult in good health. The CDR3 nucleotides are TGTGCCAGCAGTGCTTCGGGGCGAGAGGGCTACACCTTC. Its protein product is CASSASGREGYTF.